Listed below are T cell receptor beta chains from one sample, sequenced in a study of somatic mutations in cytotoxic T cells in rheumatoid arthritis. Repertoires were generated with immunoSEQ multiplex PCR, while TCRdb's copy carries only in-frame clones and drops some. The sample holds about 18,000 clones, more than 65% seen once. The sample taken for sequencing was CD8+ T cells sorted from blood. Receptors originate from a woman in her forties or fifties in good health. Both conserved end residues are part of each CDR3. Each record gives: CDR3 protein, CDR3 DNA, D gene, V gene, clone size, J gene. A D gene is named only where the DNA matches it firmly. Some rows mark clone size as missing; the rest say once, few, many or name a class of expanded clone.

cdr3_aa: CASSVGQGREQYF; cdr3_nt: TGTGCCAGCAGTGTCGGACAGGGACGCGAGCAGTACTTC; d_call: TRBD1; v_call: TRBV2; clone_size: .; j_call: TRBJ2-7
cdr3_aa: CSVVWGEQYF; cdr3_nt: TGCAGCGTTGTTTGGGGCGAGCAGTACTTC; d_call: .; v_call: TRBV29-1; clone_size: few; j_call: TRBJ2-7
cdr3_aa: CASSELDSNQPQHF; cdr3_nt: TGTGCCAGCAGTGAATTGGACAGTAATCAGCCCCAGCATTTT; d_call: .; v_call: TRBV2; clone_size: .; j_call: TRBJ1-5
cdr3_aa: CASSWGQGAENEQYF; cdr3_nt: TGTGCCAGCAGCTGGGGACAGGGGGCCGAGAACGAGCAGTACTTC; d_call: TRBD1; v_call: TRBV7-9; clone_size: .; j_call: TRBJ2-7
cdr3_aa: CASSQRRNTDTQYF; cdr3_nt: TGTGCCAGCAGCCAAAGACGGAACACAGATACGCAGTATTTT; d_call: .; v_call: TRBV14; clone_size: .; j_call: TRBJ2-3
cdr3_aa: CATSSVEGNEQFF; cdr3_nt: TGTGCCACCAGCAGTGTTGAGGGCAATGAGCAGTTCTTC; d_call: .; v_call: TRBV15; clone_size: .; j_call: TRBJ2-1
cdr3_aa: CASSEGRGRYGYTF; cdr3_nt: TGTGCCAGCAGTGAAGGCAGGGGGCGGTATGGCTACACCTTC; d_call: TRBD1; v_call: TRBV2; clone_size: .; j_call: TRBJ1-2
cdr3_aa: CARPALISYEQYF; cdr3_nt: TGTGCCAGACCGGCCCTAATCTCCTACGAGCAGTACTTC; d_call: .; v_call: TRBV19; clone_size: .; j_call: TRBJ2-7
cdr3_aa: CAWSIGGSYEQYF; cdr3_nt: TGTGCCTGGAGTATCGGGGGGAGCTACGAGCAGTACTTC; d_call: TRBD2; v_call: TRBV30; clone_size: .; j_call: TRBJ2-7
cdr3_aa: CASSPPRDTLGTDTQYF; cdr3_nt: TGTGCCAGCTCACCCCCTAGGGACACCCTAGGGACAGATACGCAGTATTTT; d_call: .; v_call: TRBV18; clone_size: .; j_call: TRBJ2-3
cdr3_aa: CASSRAGAVMNTEAFF; cdr3_nt: TGTGCCAGCAGCCGGGCGGGTGCGGTAATGAACACTGAAGCTTTCTTT; d_call: .; v_call: TRBV4-2; clone_size: few; j_call: TRBJ1-1
cdr3_aa: CASSPGGEGSYEQYF; cdr3_nt: TGTGCCAGCAGCCCAGGGGGAGAGGGATCCTACGAGCAGTACTTC; d_call: TRBD1; v_call: TRBV7-9; clone_size: .; j_call: TRBJ2-7
cdr3_aa: CASSPTPGQYSNQPQHF; cdr3_nt: TGTGCCAGCAGCCCCACACCGGGACAGTATAGCAATCAGCCCCAGCATTTT; d_call: TRBD1; v_call: TRBV7-6; clone_size: .; j_call: TRBJ1-5
cdr3_aa: CASRSGGGAGEQFF; cdr3_nt: TGTGCCAGCAGGAGCGGTGGAGGGGCGGGTGAGCAGTTCTTC; d_call: .; v_call: TRBV2; clone_size: .; j_call: TRBJ2-1
cdr3_aa: CASSLYGGFTDTQYF; cdr3_nt: TGTGCCAGCAGCTTATACGGGGGATTCACAGATACGCAGTATTTT; d_call: .; v_call: TRBV7-8; clone_size: .; j_call: TRBJ2-3
cdr3_aa: CASSMTGGNEKLFF; cdr3_nt: TGTGCCAGCAGCATGACAGGGGGTAATGAAAAACTGTTTTTT; d_call: TRBD1; v_call: TRBV7-6; clone_size: .; j_call: TRBJ1-4
cdr3_aa: CAWSLTGGPGETQYF; cdr3_nt: TGTGCCTGGAGCCTAACGGGGGGGCCGGGGGAGACCCAGTACTTC; d_call: TRBD2; v_call: TRBV30; clone_size: .; j_call: TRBJ2-5
cdr3_aa: CASSVTGNEQYF; cdr3_nt: TGTGCCAGCAGTGTGACAGGGAACGAGCAGTACTTC; d_call: TRBD1; v_call: TRBV25-1; clone_size: .; j_call: TRBJ2-7
cdr3_aa: CASSLGLETQYF; cdr3_nt: TGTGCCAGCAGCTTGGGGCTAGAGACCCAGTACTTC; d_call: .; v_call: TRBV5-6; clone_size: .; j_call: TRBJ2-5
cdr3_aa: CASSARDRGWIGELFF; cdr3_nt: TGTGCCAGCAGCGCAAGGGACAGGGGATGGATCGGGGAGCTGTTTTTT; d_call: TRBD1; v_call: TRBV9; clone_size: .; j_call: TRBJ2-2
cdr3_aa: CASSHSYRTAEQYF; cdr3_nt: TGTGCCAGCAGCCACAGCTACCGGACGGCCGAGCAGTACTTC; d_call: .; v_call: TRBV5-6; clone_size: .; j_call: TRBJ2-7
cdr3_aa: CASSYFGQGSNTEAFF; cdr3_nt: TGTGCCAGCAGTTATTTTGGACAGGGTTCGAACACTGAAGCTTTCTTT; d_call: TRBD1; v_call: TRBV6-5; clone_size: few; j_call: TRBJ1-1
cdr3_aa: CASSLIGQGSRETQYF; cdr3_nt: TGTGCCAGCAGCTTAATAGGCCAGGGGAGTAGGGAGACCCAGTACTTC; d_call: .; v_call: TRBV11-2; clone_size: .; j_call: TRBJ2-5
cdr3_aa: CASSHGLAGGDTQYF; cdr3_nt: TGCGCCAGCAGCCACGGACTAGCGGGAGGAGATACGCAGTATTTT; d_call: TRBD2; v_call: TRBV10-1; clone_size: .; j_call: TRBJ2-3
cdr3_aa: CASWLGGPGDTQYF; cdr3_nt: TGTGCCAGCTGGCTGGGGGGTCCGGGAGATACGCAGTATTTT; d_call: .; v_call: TRBV6-6; clone_size: .; j_call: TRBJ2-3
cdr3_aa: CASSLGLGGAKNIQYF; cdr3_nt: TGTGCCAGCAGCTTAGGACTAGGAGGAGCCAAAAACATTCAGTACTTC; d_call: .; v_call: TRBV13; clone_size: .; j_call: TRBJ2-4
cdr3_aa: CSVEDGLAPYEQYF; cdr3_nt: TGCAGCGTTGAAGATGGGCTAGCGCCCTACGAGCAGTACTTC; d_call: .; v_call: TRBV29-1; clone_size: .; j_call: TRBJ2-7
cdr3_aa: CARGFETGGDNEQFF; cdr3_nt: TGTGCCAGGGGGTTTGAGACAGGGGGTGACAATGAGCAGTTCTTC; d_call: TRBD1; v_call: TRBV6-6; clone_size: .; j_call: TRBJ2-1
cdr3_aa: CASSVGLAEGGETQYF; cdr3_nt: TGTGCCAGCAGCGTAGGACTAGCTGAGGGTGGGGAGACCCAGTACTTC; d_call: TRBD2; v_call: TRBV9; clone_size: .; j_call: TRBJ2-5
cdr3_aa: CASKQGTSYEQYF; cdr3_nt: TGTGCCAGCAAGCAGGGTACCTCCTACGAGCAGTACTTC; d_call: .; v_call: TRBV6-6; clone_size: .; j_call: TRBJ2-7
cdr3_aa: CASTPRTARYNEQFF; cdr3_nt: TGTGCCAGCACCCCCCGGACAGCCAGATACAATGAGCAGTTCTTC; d_call: .; v_call: TRBV21-1; clone_size: .; j_call: TRBJ2-1
cdr3_aa: CAISEGWTGDGYTF; cdr3_nt: TGTGCCATCAGTGAGGGGTGGACAGGGGATGGCTACACCTTC; d_call: TRBD1; v_call: TRBV10-3; clone_size: few; j_call: TRBJ1-2
cdr3_aa: CANHRDAGADTQYF; cdr3_nt: TGTGCCAACCACCGGGACGCCGGGGCAGATACGCAGTATTTT; d_call: .; v_call: TRBV2; clone_size: .; j_call: TRBJ2-3